This T cell receptor beta chain emerged from a study of blood T cell repertoires in COVID-19. Original methodology: Reference gene primer amplification gave estimated nucleated cell counts. The repertoire was sequenced with immunoSEQ multiplex PCR; TCRdb's copy has only in-frame clones and lacks some. V, J and clone size are taken as reported in that table, and D and trimming were inferred from the DNA itself. The sample includes roughly 150,000 clones, about 85% of them seen just once. The receptor comes from a woman older than 75 with COVID-19, enrolled during active disease. The sample comprised peripheral blood.

CDR3 sequence: CASSLNPRDNEQFF. The CDR3 nucleotides read TGTGCCAGCAGCTTAAACCCCAGGGACAATGAGCAGTTCTTC. The V and J genes are TRBV7-3 and TRBJ2-1; TRBD1 might be the D (5 bases). This CDR3 comprises 14 residues. Germline V CDR1 and CDR2: SGHTA, FQGTGA. V lost 1 base, J lost 5 bases, and 9 bases lay in between.